This TCR beta chain was observed in a study of cytomegalovirus exposure and HLA in healthy donors. Study results and caveats: TCR beta chains numbering some 160 were designated cytomegalovirus-associated.

Primers included in the PCR were 60 Vbeta and 13 Jbeta primers. Clones were read by immunoSEQ multiplex PCR, and TCRdb kept only the in-frame ones, dropping some. Of 250,000 to 350,000 clones listed, 86% are singletons. This CDR3 comprises 16 residues. CDR1 and CDR2 from the germline V gene are SGHDT and YYEEEE. J lost 2 bases, V lost 6 bases, and 12 bases had no gene match. In the case of this clone: What it binds is unknown.

The source of this sequence is a man in his forties in good health and CMV-seropositive. The sequencing input was PBMCs. The chain is built from TRBV5-6 and TRBJ2-3, with TRBD2 matching 7 bases. The CDR3 coding sequence is TGTGCCAGCACCCACCAGATCGGGGGGTTCACAGATACGCAGTATTTT. Residues: CASTHQIGGFTDTQYF.